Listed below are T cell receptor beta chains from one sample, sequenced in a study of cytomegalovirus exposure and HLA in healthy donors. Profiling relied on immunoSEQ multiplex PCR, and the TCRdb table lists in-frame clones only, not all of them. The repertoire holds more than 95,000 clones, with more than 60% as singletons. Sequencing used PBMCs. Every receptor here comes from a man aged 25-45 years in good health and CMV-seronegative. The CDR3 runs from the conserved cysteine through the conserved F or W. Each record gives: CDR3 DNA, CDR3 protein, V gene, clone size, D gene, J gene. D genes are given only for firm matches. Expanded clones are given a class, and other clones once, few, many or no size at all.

cdr3_nt: TGCGCCAGCAGCCCAGCTGGGGGGACCGAGACCCAGTACTTC
cdr3_aa: CASSPAGGTETQYF
v_call: TRBV5-1
clone_size: -
d_call: -
j_call: TRBJ2-5

cdr3_nt: TGTGCCAGCAGCTTGGGGTGGAGACAGGCTCCCTACAATGAGCAGTTCTTC
cdr3_aa: CASSLGWRQAPYNEQFF
v_call: TRBV5-6
clone_size: -
d_call: -
j_call: TRBJ2-1

cdr3_nt: TGTGCCAGCAGCTTATTCGGAGGGTACGAGCAGTACTTC
cdr3_aa: CASSLFGGYEQYF
v_call: TRBV7-9
clone_size: once
d_call: -
j_call: TRBJ2-7

cdr3_nt: TGTGCCTGGAGTGTACAAAGCAATCAGCCCCAGCATTTT
cdr3_aa: CAWSVQSNQPQHF
v_call: TRBV30
clone_size: -
d_call: -
j_call: TRBJ1-5

cdr3_nt: TGTGCCAGCAGCCCGGGACAGAAAGAGACCCAGTACTTC
cdr3_aa: CASSPGQKETQYF
v_call: TRBV7-7
clone_size: -
d_call: TRBD1
j_call: TRBJ2-5

cdr3_nt: TGTGCTAGTGGTTTGTCAGAGAACACTGAAGCTTTCTTT
cdr3_aa: CASGLSENTEAFF
v_call: TRBV12-5
clone_size: -
d_call: -
j_call: TRBJ1-1

cdr3_nt: TGTGCCAGCAGCCAAGGACAGGGTTTTGAAAAACTGTTTTTT
cdr3_aa: CASSQGQGFEKLFF
v_call: TRBV4-2
clone_size: -
d_call: TRBD1
j_call: TRBJ1-4

cdr3_nt: TGTGCCAGCAGTTTCAGGGGACAGGGGGCTTGGGAGCAGTACTTC
cdr3_aa: CASSFRGQGAWEQYF
v_call: TRBV28
clone_size: -
d_call: TRBD1
j_call: TRBJ2-7

cdr3_nt: TGTGCCAGCAATAGGCAGGGGCTGAGCAATCAGCCCCAGCATTTT
cdr3_aa: CASNRQGLSNQPQHF
v_call: TRBV9
clone_size: once
d_call: -
j_call: TRBJ1-5

cdr3_nt: TGTGCCAGCAGCTCGATACAGGGGACTGGAAACACCATATATTTT
cdr3_aa: CASSSIQGTGNTIYF
v_call: TRBV11-2
clone_size: -
d_call: TRBD1
j_call: TRBJ1-3

cdr3_nt: TGTGCCAGCAGTCGGACAGAAAATCAGCCCCAGCATTTT
cdr3_aa: CASSRTENQPQHF
v_call: TRBV6-5
clone_size: -
d_call: -
j_call: TRBJ1-5

cdr3_nt: TGTGCCAGCAGCTTAGTAATTTGGTCCAGCGGGGACTCCTACGAGCAGTACTTC
cdr3_aa: CASSLVIWSSGDSYEQYF
v_call: TRBV7-2
clone_size: -
d_call: TRBD2
j_call: TRBJ2-7

cdr3_nt: TGTGCCACCGCGGCGGGGGGGTCTGGAAACACCATATATTTT
cdr3_aa: CATAAGGSGNTIYF
v_call: TRBV28
clone_size: few
d_call: -
j_call: TRBJ1-3

cdr3_nt: TGCGCCAGCAGCCCGGGACTAGCGGGGACCAGCTCCTACAATGAGCAGTTCTTC
cdr3_aa: CASSPGLAGTSSYNEQFF
v_call: TRBV5-1
clone_size: once
d_call: TRBD2
j_call: TRBJ2-1

cdr3_nt: TGTGCCAGCAGTTTATTGGGCAAGAACACTGAAGCTTTCTTT
cdr3_aa: CASSLLGKNTEAFF
v_call: TRBV28
clone_size: -
d_call: -
j_call: TRBJ1-1

cdr3_nt: TGTGCCAGCAGTGCACTAGCGGGAGGGGGCCACGAGCAGTACTTC
cdr3_aa: CASSALAGGGHEQYF
v_call: TRBV6-4
clone_size: -
d_call: TRBD2
j_call: TRBJ2-7